This T cell receptor beta chain stems from a study of blood T cell repertoires in COVID-19. Across the whole study: Samples taken during acute and convalescent COVID-19 were collected in the United States, Italy and Spain. PBMCs, B-cell-depleted T cells, or T cells provided the cDNA or gDNA that made up the material.

Per the original methods: Nucleated cell counts were estimated from reference gene primer amplification. Sequenced by immunoSEQ multiplex PCR; TCRdb stores in-frame clones only, minus some. The V and J calls and clone size were taken over from that table, and D and trimming were inferred from the DNA. The sample has 300,000 to 400,000 clones, about 88% seen once. V was pared by 5 bases and J by 7 bases, with 8 bases of the junction left unmatched. The length of the CDR3 is 15 residues. Germline V lookup: CDR1 SGHRS, CDR2 YFSETQ. The TCR originated in a human donor in a cohort sampled during active COVID-19. V and J are TRBV5-1 and TRBJ2-1; 11 bases map to TRBD2. The sample consisted of peripheral blood. The CDR3 reads CASRRLAGGDNEQFF. The CDR3 region has the DNA TGCGCCAGCAGACGGCTAGCGGGAGGCGATAATGAGCAGTTCTTC.